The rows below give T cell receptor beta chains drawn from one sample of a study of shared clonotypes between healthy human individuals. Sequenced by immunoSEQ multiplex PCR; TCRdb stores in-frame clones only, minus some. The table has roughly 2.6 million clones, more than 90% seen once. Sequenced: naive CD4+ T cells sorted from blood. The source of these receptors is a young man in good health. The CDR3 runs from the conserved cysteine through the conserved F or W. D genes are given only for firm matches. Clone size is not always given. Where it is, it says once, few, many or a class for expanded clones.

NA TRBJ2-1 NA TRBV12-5 CASGPPGLKDNEQFF TGTGCTAGTGGTCCCCCGGGACTTAAAGACAATGAGCAGTTCTTC
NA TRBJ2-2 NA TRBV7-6 CASSPIRNTGELFF TGTGCCAGCAGCCCCATACGGAACACCGGGGAGCTGTTTTTT
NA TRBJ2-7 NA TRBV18 CASSPSPGTYEQYF TGTGCCAGCTCACCAAGTCCCGGAACCTACGAGCAGTACTTC
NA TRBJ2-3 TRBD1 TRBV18 CASSPSTGQGTDTQYF TGTGCCAGCTCACCGTCAACGGGACAGGGCACAGATACGCAGTATTTT
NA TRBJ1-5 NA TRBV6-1 CASSPEGYSNQPQHF TGTGCCAGCAGTCCGGAGGGGTATAGCAATCAGCCCCAGCATTTT
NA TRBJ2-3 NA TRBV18 CASSPLGITDTQYF TGTGCCAGCTCACCCCTAGGGATCACAGATACGCAGTATTTT
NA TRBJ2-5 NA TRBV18 CASSPRSGLWETQYF TGTGCCAGCTCACCAAGGTCTGGGTTATGGGAGACCCAGTACTTC
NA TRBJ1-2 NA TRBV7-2 CASSLQPNYGYTF TGTGCCAGCAGCTTACAGCCCAACTATGGCTACACCTTC
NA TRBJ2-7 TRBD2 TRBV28 CAAHGGVSMSYEQYF TGTGCCGCCCACGGGGGGGTATCGATGAGTTACGAGCAGTACTTC
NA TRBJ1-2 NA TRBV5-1 CASSPAGGSGGYTF TGCGCCAGCAGCCCCGCAGGTGGGAGTGGTGGCTACACCTTC
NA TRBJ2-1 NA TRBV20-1 CSAYISNEQFF TGCAGTGCTTATATAAGCAATGAGCAGTTCTTC
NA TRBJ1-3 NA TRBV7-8 CASSFADGNTIYF TGTGCCAGCAGCTTCGCAGATGGAAACACCATATATTTT
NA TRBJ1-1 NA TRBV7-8 CASSTSGTANTEAFF TGTGCCAGCAGCACCTCCGGGACGGCGAACACTGAAGCTTTCTTT
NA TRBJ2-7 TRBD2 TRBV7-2 CASSLGPSGNYEQYF TGTGCCAGCAGCTTAGGGCCTAGCGGGAACTACGAGCAGTACTTC
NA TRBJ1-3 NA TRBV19 CASSIGQASGNTIYF TGTGCCAGTAGTATTGGGCAGGCCTCTGGAAACACCATATATTTT
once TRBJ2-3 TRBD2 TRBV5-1 CASSPIPSGGADTQYF TGCGCCAGCAGCCCAATTCCTAGCGGGGGCGCAGATACGCAGTATTTT
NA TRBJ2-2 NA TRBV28 CASSFDGRANTGELFF TGTGCCAGCAGTTTCGACGGTCGGGCGAACACCGGGGAGCTGTTTTTT
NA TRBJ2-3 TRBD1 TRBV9 CASSILQGADTQYF TGTGCCAGCAGCATTCTACAGGGGGCGGATACGCAGTATTTT
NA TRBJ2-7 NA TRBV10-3 CAISGIQGLEQYF TGTGCCATCAGTGGAATACAAGGCCTGGAGCAGTACTTC
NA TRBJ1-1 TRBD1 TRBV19 CASNAGGFTEAFF TGTGCCAGTAATGCAGGGGGCTTCACTGAAGCTTTCTTT
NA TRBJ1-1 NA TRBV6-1 CASSERQSVEAFF TGTGCCAGCAGTGAACGGCAGTCAGTCGAAGCTTTCTTT
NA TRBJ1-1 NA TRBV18 CASSPIGGAVAFF TGTGCCAGCTCACCGATCGGGGGGGCTGTCGCTTTCTTT
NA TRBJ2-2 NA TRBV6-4 CASSDSGTYTGELFF TGTGCCAGCAGTGACTCCGGGACTTACACCGGGGAGCTGTTTTTT
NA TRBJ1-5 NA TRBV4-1 CASSQDLEITPQHF TGCGCCAGCAGCCAAGATCTGGAAATCACGCCCCAGCATTTT
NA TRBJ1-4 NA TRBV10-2 CASSEGGNLEKLFF TGCGCCAGCAGTGAAGGAGGAAACCTTGAAAAACTGTTTTTT
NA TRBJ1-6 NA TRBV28 CASWTGANYNSPLHF TGTGCCAGTTGGACGGGGGCCAACTATAATTCACCCCTCCACTTT
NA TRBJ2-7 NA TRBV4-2 CASSHPTASADAYEQYF TGTGCCAGCAGCCATCCGACCGCTAGCGCCGATGCCTACGAGCAGTACTTC
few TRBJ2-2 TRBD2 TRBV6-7 CASSWSSGRGAGELFF TGTGCCAGCAGTTGGTCTAGCGGGAGGGGGGCCGGGGAGCTGTTTTTT
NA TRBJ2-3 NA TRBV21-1 CASSTTGHRHTDTQYF TGTGCCAGCAGCACCACGGGACATCGACACACAGATACGCAGTATTTT
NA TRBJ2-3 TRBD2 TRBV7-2 CASSFLRLAGSTDTQYF TGTGCCAGCAGCTTTCTGAGGCTAGCGGGGAGCACAGATACGCAGTATTTT
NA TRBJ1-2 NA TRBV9 CASSAGGGSYGYTF TGTGCCAGCAGCGCCGGGGGAGGGTCCTATGGCTACACCTTC
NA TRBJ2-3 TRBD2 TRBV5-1 CASSLVPGGITDTQYF TGCGCCAGCAGCTTGGTTCCGGGGGGGATCACAGATACGCAGTATTTT
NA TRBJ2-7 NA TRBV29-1 CSVESRTSYEQYF TGCAGCGTTGAATCACGGACCTCCTACGAGCAGTACTTC
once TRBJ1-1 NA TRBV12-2 CASRLANYRAWTEAFF TGTGCAAGTCGCTTAGCGAATTACAGGGCGTGGACTGAAGCTTTCTTT
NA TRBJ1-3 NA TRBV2 CASSEAPWASGNTIYF TGTGCCAGCAGTGAAGCGCCCTGGGCCTCTGGAAACACCATATATTTT
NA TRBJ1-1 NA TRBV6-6 CASSYSIGTEAFF TGTGCCAGCAGTTACTCGATAGGAACTGAAGCTTTCTTT
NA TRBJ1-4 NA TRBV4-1 CASSQVLGGGEKLFF TGCGCCAGCAGCCAAGTATTGGGGGGCGGGGAAAAACTGTTTTTT
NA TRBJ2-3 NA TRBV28 CASRTDTQYF TGTGCCAGCAGGACAGATACGCAGTATTTT
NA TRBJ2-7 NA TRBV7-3 CASSFDVTYEQYF TGTGCCAGCAGCTTCGACGTCACATACGAGCAGTACTTC
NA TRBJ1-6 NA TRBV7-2 CASSWVYNSPLHF TGTGCCAGCTCCTGGGTCTATAATTCACCCCTCCACTTT
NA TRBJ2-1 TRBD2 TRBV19 CASIAGLAGNNEQFF TGTGCCAGTATCGCGGGACTAGCGGGTAACAATGAGCAGTTCTTC
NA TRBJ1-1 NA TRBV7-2 CASSSSGQEAFF TGTGCCAGCAGCTCCAGCGGACAGGAAGCTTTCTTT
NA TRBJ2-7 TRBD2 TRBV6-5 CASTRAGAYEQYF TGTGCCAGCACCCGGGCGGGAGCCTACGAGCAGTACTTC
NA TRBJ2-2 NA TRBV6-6 CASSYRAANTGELFF TGTGCCAGCTCATACCGGGCAGCGAACACCGGGGAGCTGTTTTTT
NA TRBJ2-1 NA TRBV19 CASRYSYNEQFF TGTGCCAGTCGGTACTCCTACAATGAGCAGTTCTTC